The clone carrying this T cell receptor beta chain was observed a single time. These data belong to a study of blood T cell repertoires in COVID-19. Overall study context: T cells, B-cell-depleted T cells, or PBMCs supplied cDNA or gDNA.

The participants were between about 18 and 90 years old and came from roughly 25 US areas. Participants had their cohort set by participant-reported clinical history. V trimming: 2 bases; J trimming: 4 bases; junction bases outside the gene matches: 4. In germline, CDR1 is MNHEY, CDR2 SVGAGI. This CDR3 is built from 15 residues. In the original processing: Estimation of nucleated cell counts was performed using reference gene primer amplification. Profiling relied on immunoSEQ multiplex PCR, and the TCRdb table lists in-frame clones only, not all of them. The V and J calls and the clone size are those of that table, but D and trimming were determined from the DNA. In the table there are some 190,000 clones, around 87% of which are singletons.

The chain has TRBV6-5 and TRBJ2-2, with 7 nucleotides matching TRBD1. The sequenced sample was PBMCs or T cells enriched from blood (not recorded which). The clonotype comes from a woman in her thirties or forties in a cohort exposed to, infected with or recovered from COVID-19 (not recorded which). The CDR3 nucleotides are TGTGCCAGCAGTTACCCACGGACAGGCACCGGGGAGCTGTTTTTT. This gives the protein CASSYPRTGTGELFF.